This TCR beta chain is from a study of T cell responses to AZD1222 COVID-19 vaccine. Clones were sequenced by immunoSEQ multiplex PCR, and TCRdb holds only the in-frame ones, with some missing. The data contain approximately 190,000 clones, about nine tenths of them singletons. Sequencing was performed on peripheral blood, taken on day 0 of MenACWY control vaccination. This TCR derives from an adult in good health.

Written as DNA, the CDR3 is TGTGCCAGCAGCTTAGATTTGGGCACAGATACGCAGTATTTT. Translating gives CASSLDLGTDTQYF. J is TRBJ2-3 and V is TRBV11-2; D is unclear. Trimming removed 0 bases at V and 1 base at J, with 5 bases between. CDR3 size: 14 residues. Germline CDR1 is SGHAT and CDR2 is FQNNGV. Full variable domain (outside the CDR3, taken from reference TRBV11-2 and TRBJ2-3): EAGVAQSPRYKIIEKRQSVAFWCNPISGHATLYWYQQILGQGPKLLIQFQNNGVVDDSQLPKDRFSAERLKGVDSTLKIQPAKLEDSAVYLCASSLDLGTDTQYFGPGTRLTVL.